The 14 T cell receptor beta chains below all came from one sample that was sequenced in a study of T cell responses to AZD1222 COVID-19 vaccine. The assay was immunoSEQ multiplex PCR, and TCRdb's table has in-frame clones only and misses some. The sample gives 90,000 to 140,000 clones, approximately 90% of which show up once; around 10% is in the top ten. This specimen was peripheral blood, taken on day 0 of AZD1222 vaccination. The receptors shown here come from an adult in good health.

The V and J genes are TRBV7-9 and TRBJ2-7, with D uncertain. The CDR3 totals 16 residues. Germline V gene data show CDR1 as SEHNR and CDR2 as FQNEAQ (reference sequence). V lost 5 bases and J 2 bases, leaving 19 bases between the germline ends. The CDR3 spells CASSPRWDRVTYEQYF. DNA of the CDR3: TGTGCCAGCAGCCCCCGTTGGGATAGGGTTACCTACGAGCAGTACTTC. Variable domain in full (rest from reference TRBV7-9 and TRBJ2-7): DTGVSQNPRHKITKRGQNVTFRCDPISEHNRLYWYRQTLGQGPEFLTYFQNEAQLEKSRLLSDRFSAERPKGSFSTLEIQRTEQGDSAMYLCASSPRWDRVTYEQYFGPGTRLTVT.

The chain recombines TRBV27 with TRBJ1-5; 7 positions match TRBD1. V lost 5 bases to trimming and J lost 5 bases; unmatched junction nucleotides: 9. This CDR3 contains 15 residues. Germline V gene data show CDR1 as MNHEY and CDR2 as SMNVEV (reference sequence). In DNA, the CDR3 is TGTGCCAGCAGTCCCAAGACAGGGACGGATCAGCCCCAGCATTTT. Its protein is CASSPKTGTDQPQHF.

The chain couples TRBV2 to TRBJ2-2; D may be TRBD1 (6 bases). V was shortened by 5 bases and J by 7 bases, with 11 bases between the two germline ends. Per germline, CDR1 SNHLY and CDR2 FYNNEI. CDR3 length equals 13 residues. The CDR3 region has the DNA TGTGCCAGCAGTACCCGGGACAACGGGGAGCTGTTTTTT. It specifies CASSTRDNGELFF.

The V call is TRBV6-1, the J call TRBJ1-5; D is unclear. Trimming stripped 2 bases from V and 12 bases from J, with 11 bases between. Germline V gene sequence: CDR1 MNHNS, CDR2 SASEGT. The CDR3 extends over 12 amino acids. CDR3 sequence: CASSERRRDQHF. The DNA for the CDR3 is TGTGCCAGCAGTGAACGTAGAAGAGACCAGCATTTT.

This clone was seen a handful of times. The DNA of the CDR3 is TGTGCCAGCAGCTTAGCGCGATTCACTAGCGGGAGGGTTGAGCAGTTCTTC. Translation gives CASSLARFTSGRVEQFF. The rearrangement joins TRBV7-9 to TRBJ2-1, with 13 bases lining up with TRBD2. There are 17 residues in the CDR3. CDR1 is SEHNR and CDR2 is FQNEAQ in the germline V gene (reference sequence). The V segment lost 0 bases and the J segment 9 bases; nucleotides outside the gene matches: 8.

This rearrangement joins TRBV7-2 to TRBJ1-4; 7 bases fit TRBD1. J was trimmed by 7 bases and V by 5 bases; bases with no gene match: 10. The CDR3 is 15 amino acids. Germline V CDR1 and CDR2: SGHTA, FQGNSA. The CDR3 nucleotides are TGTGCCAGCAGCCCCGGACAGGATTATGCTGAAAAACTGTTTTTT. Translating gives CASSPGQDYAEKLFF. Together with reference TRBV7-2 and TRBJ1-4, the CDR3 gives the full variable domain: GAGVSQSPSNKVTEKGKDVELRCDPISGHTALYWYRQSLGQGLEFLIYFQGNSAPDKSGLPSDRFSAERTGGSVSTLTIQRTQQEDSAVYLCASSPGQDYAEKLFFGSGTQLSVL.

This chain uses TRBV30 with TRBJ1-3, with D unclear. With 2 bases removed from V and 0 bases from J, the gap between germline ends came to 5 bases. The CDR3 has 13 residues. Germline loops: CDR1 GTSNPN, CDR2 SVGIG (reference sequence). The CDR3 sequence: CAWSSGSGNTIYF. CDR3 DNA sequence: TGTGCCTGGAGTTCGGGCTCTGGAAACACCATATATTTT.

A remark on this clone: The sample carries other DNA sequences with the same CDR3. The chain links TRBV29-1 to TRBJ1-4; 8 nucleotides align to TRBD1. Germline V gene sequence: CDR1 SQVTM, CDR2 ANQGSEA. V shed 7 bases and J 3 bases; nucleotides not matched to a gene: 4. The CDR3 loop spans 13 amino acids. The CDR3 is CSARQGSNEKLFF. The CDR3 DNA reads TGCAGCGCCCGACAGGGGTCTAATGAAAAACTGTTTTTT.

The gene calls are TRBV15 and TRBJ2-1; unclear D gene. V was shortened by 6 bases and J by 5 bases, with 8 bases between the two germline ends. Looked up from germline, CDR1 is LNHNV and CDR2 is YYDKDF (reference sequence). The CDR3 is 12 residues long. In DNA form, the CDR3 reads TGTGCCACCAGTAAATCGGACAATGAGCAGTTCTTC. This encodes CATSKSDNEQFF.

This clone was detected only once. The chain has TRBV19 and TRBJ1-6; D is undetermined. Looked up from germline, CDR1 is LNHDA and CDR2 is SQIVND (reference sequence). The CDR3 totals 16 residues. The V end lost 3 bases, the J end lost 0 bases, and 9 bases lay between the germline ends. The CDR3 is CASSMRLSSYNSPLHF. The CDR3 DNA reads TGTGCCAGTAGTATGAGGCTAAGCTCCTATAATTCACCCCTCCACTTT.

V gene TRBV24-1 combines with J gene TRBJ2-3, with D possibly TRBD2 on 6 matching bases. Germline CDR1 KGHDR, CDR2 SFDVKD. The V and J ends lost 4 bases and 6 bases respectively, with 13 bases between them. This CDR3 is built from 14 residues. CDR3 loop: CATSETGTRDTQYF. The DNA of the CDR3 is TGTGCCACCAGTGAAACCGGGACTCGCGATACGCAGTATTTT.

The chain links TRBV11-2 to TRBJ2-1; tentative D call: TRBD2 (6 bases). The germline gives CDR1 SGHAT, CDR2 FQNNGV. CDR3 length: 12 amino acids. V was cut by 5 bases and J by 10 bases, with 12 bases left in between. The CDR3 bases are TGTGCCAGCAGCCCATGGGAGGAAGAGCAGTTCTTC. This sequence encodes CASSPWEEEQFF.

The chain has TRBV7-9 and TRBJ2-1, with D possibly called TRBD1 or TRBD2 (5 bases each). The V and J ends lost 3 bases and 8 bases respectively, with 8 bases between them. The CDR3 runs 12 residues. Germline V gives CDR1 SEHNR, CDR2 FQNEAQ (reference sequence). The CDR3 coding sequence is TGTGCCAGCAGCTTCGGGGCATATGAGCAGTTCTTC. This gives the protein CASSFGAYEQFF. The whole variable domain, filled in from reference TRBV7-9 and TRBJ2-1, reads DTGVSQNPRHKITKRGQNVTFRCDPISEHNRLYWYRQTLGQGPEFLTYFQNEAQLEKSRLLSDRFSAERPKGSFSTLEIQRTEQGDSAMYLCASSFGAYEQFFGPGTRLTVL.

This chain links TRBV3-1 (or the pseudogene TRBV3-2) with TRBJ1-4, with D possibly being TRBD1 (6 bases). Trimming removed 5 bases from V and 16 bases from J, with 14 bases in between. This CDR3 comprises 11 residues. Germline CDR1 and CDR2: LGHDT and YNNKEL (reference sequence). The CDR3 loop reads CASSFGQYKFF. The CDR3 DNA reads TGTGCCAGCAGCTTCGGACAGTATAAGTTTTTT.